The 15 T cell receptor beta chains below all came from one sample that was sequenced in a study of response to subunit inactivated influenza vaccine. Using its own MiXCR run on the RT-PCR reads, TCRdb lists one record per CDR3 protein. The table includes hundreds of thousands of distinct CDR3 sequences, 10% to 15% detected once. Source: PBMCs from blood, taken on the day of vaccination. These receptors all come from a man aged 45-65 years who received an inactivated influenza vaccine.

This clonotype has a count of ten or more. The V call is TRBV12-3 or TRBV12-4, the J call TRBJ1-4; a weak D match, TRBD1 (6 bases). This CDR3 spans 15 amino acids. V lost 2 bases to trimming and J lost 6 bases, with 13 bases between them. CDR3 loop: CASSLSGGGHEKLFF. In DNA, the CDR3 is TGTGCCAGCAGTTTATCGGGGGGCGGGCATGAAAAACTGTTTTTT.

The chain employs TRBV5-4 and TRBJ2-7; TRBD2 might be the D (5 bases). V lost 4 bases and J lost 9, with 20 bases in between. The CDR3 sequence is 14 residues long. Germline values: CDR1 SGHNT, CDR2 YYREEE (reference sequence). The CDR3 sequence is CASSPGGDYKGQYF. For the CDR3, the DNA is TGTGCCAGCAGCCCCGGAGGAGATTACAAGGGGCAGTACTTC.

This chain joins TRBV6-1 and TRBJ2-3, with D possibly TRBD1 on 5 matching bases. The CDR3 covers 14 residues. Trimming took 6 bases from V and 3 from J, leaving 13 bases between them. The germline V gene has CDR1 MNHNS and CDR2 SASEGT. The CDR3 region is CASRDDSLTDTQYF. CDR3 bases: TGTGCCAGCAGGGATGACAGCCTGACAGATACGCAGTATTTT.

Only a few counts were recorded for this clonotype. The genes are TRBV12-3 or TRBV12-4 and TRBJ2-5; 12 bases match TRBD2. CDR3 length equals 15 residues. V was clipped by 6 bases and J by 5 bases; unmatched bases: 7. The DNA of the CDR3 is TGTGCCAGCAGCCGGCTAGCGGGGGGGGCGGAGACCCAGTACTTC. It yields the protein CASSRLAGGAETQYF.

The chain links TRBV12-3 or TRBV12-4 to TRBJ2-1, with 10 bases fitting TRBD2. With V trimmed by 6 bases and J by 8 bases, 13 bases remained unmatched. The CDR3 has 16 residues. For the CDR3, the DNA is TGTGCCAGCAGAAGTGGGCGGCTAGCGGGAGTCGATGAGCAGTTCTTC. Amino acids: CASRSGRLAGVDEQFF.

The chain employs TRBV6-1 and TRBJ2-1; 7 bases are shared with TRBD2. This CDR3 spans 13 amino acids. Germline CDR1 is MNHNS and CDR2 is SASEGT. V shed 7 bases and J 6 bases; nucleotides not matched to a gene: 6. This CDR3 is CASISGLSNEQFF. DNA of the CDR3: TGTGCCAGCATCTCGGGACTAAGCAATGAGCAGTTCTTC.

V gene TRBV3-1 combines with J gene TRBJ2-5; D possibly corresponds to TRBD1 (6 bases). Germline V gene data show CDR1 as LGHDT and CDR2 as YNNKEL (reference sequence). Trimming shortened V by 2 bases and J by 2 bases, and 18 bases separated the two germline ends. CDR3 length equals 17 residues. This chain's CDR3 is CASSQLGSRGGQETQYF. CDR3 in DNA: TGTGCCAGCAGCCAATTAGGGAGCAGGGGTGGTCAAGAGACCCAGTACTTC.

The J gene is TRBJ1-1, the V gene TRBV7-8, with TRBD1 matching over 8 bases. The junction had 2 bases not matched to a gene; V was cut back by 3 bases and J by 5 bases. Germline CDR1 and CDR2: SGHVS and FQNEAQ. The CDR3 totals 13 residues. CDR3 sequence: CASSLGQETEAFF. CDR3 DNA sequence: TGTGCCAGCAGCTTGGGACAGGAGACTGAAGCTTTCTTT.

At least ten counts were recorded for this clonotype. J is TRBJ2-1 and V is TRBV29-1; TRBD1 agrees at 7 bases. The CDR3 contains 12 residues. Germline V lookup: CDR1 SQVTM, CDR2 ANQGSEA. The V segment lost 6 bases and the J segment 4 bases; nucleotides outside the gene matches: 3. The CDR3 sequence: CSVPGQYNEQFF. The DNA of the CDR3 is TGCAGCGTCCCGGGACAGTACAATGAGCAGTTCTTC.

The chain employs TRBV27 and TRBJ2-7, with D possibly matching TRBD1 (6 bases). Germline V CDR1 and CDR2: MNHEY, SMNVEV (reference sequence). The CDR3 sequence is 14 residues long. Trimming pared 3 bases from V and 7 bases from J, leaving 16 bases between. Here the CDR3 reads CASSFIQGYREQYF. CDR3 coding DNA: TGTGCCAGCAGTTTCATACAGGGTTACCGTGAGCAGTACTTC.

CDR3 in DNA: TGTGCCAGCAGTGAAGGGGCACTCCAGCCCCAGCATTTT. It encodes CASSEGALQPQHF. The rearrangement links TRBV6-4 to TRBJ1-5; weak D call: TRBD1 (5 bases). The germline V gene has CDR1 MRHNA and CDR2 SNTAGT. The CDR3 runs 13 residues. V was cut by 3 bases and J by 7 bases, with 10 bases left in between.

V and J are TRBV24-1 and TRBJ2-7; a weak D match, TRBD1 (5 bases). Per the germline V gene, CDR1 is KGHDR and CDR2 is SFDVKD. V was clipped by 6 bases and J by 4 bases, with 6 bases between them. The CDR3 covers 11 residues. CDR3 in amino acids: CATSKGYEQYF. In DNA, the CDR3 is TGTGCCACCAGTAAGGGGTACGAGCAGTACTTC.

The chain uses TRBV20-1 and TRBJ2-7; D is perhaps TRBD2 (6 bases). Germline values: CDR1 DFQATT, CDR2 SNEGSKA (reference sequence). CDR3 length: 14 residues. V was pared by 2 bases and J by 2 bases, with 13 bases between. CDR3 nucleotides: TGCAGTGCTAGAAGCGGGCCATCCCCCTACGAGCAGTACTTC. As protein: CSARSGPSPYEQYF.

The chain joins TRBV6-1 to TRBJ1-6; TRBD1 might be the D (6 bases). The V gene lost 5 bases and the J gene lost 8 bases, with 19 bases spanning the gap. CDR1 and CDR2 from the germline V gene are MNHNS and SASEGT. This CDR3 contains 16 residues. In DNA form, the CDR3 reads TGTGCCAGCAGTCCCCTTGGGGGCCTGATGGATTCACCCCTCCACTTT. This gives the protein CASSPLGGLMDSPLHF.

The DNA for the CDR3 is TGTGCCAGCAGTTTATTTGGGACAGTTAGCAATCAGCCCCAGCATTTT. The encoded protein is CASSLFGTVSNQPQHF. The chain has TRBV6-2 or TRBV6-3 and TRBJ1-5, with 7 bases lining up with TRBD1. The length of the CDR3 is 16 residues. The germline V gene encodes CDR1 MNHEY and CDR2 SVGEGT. V dropped 4 bases and J dropped 0; count of bases not matched to a gene: 6.